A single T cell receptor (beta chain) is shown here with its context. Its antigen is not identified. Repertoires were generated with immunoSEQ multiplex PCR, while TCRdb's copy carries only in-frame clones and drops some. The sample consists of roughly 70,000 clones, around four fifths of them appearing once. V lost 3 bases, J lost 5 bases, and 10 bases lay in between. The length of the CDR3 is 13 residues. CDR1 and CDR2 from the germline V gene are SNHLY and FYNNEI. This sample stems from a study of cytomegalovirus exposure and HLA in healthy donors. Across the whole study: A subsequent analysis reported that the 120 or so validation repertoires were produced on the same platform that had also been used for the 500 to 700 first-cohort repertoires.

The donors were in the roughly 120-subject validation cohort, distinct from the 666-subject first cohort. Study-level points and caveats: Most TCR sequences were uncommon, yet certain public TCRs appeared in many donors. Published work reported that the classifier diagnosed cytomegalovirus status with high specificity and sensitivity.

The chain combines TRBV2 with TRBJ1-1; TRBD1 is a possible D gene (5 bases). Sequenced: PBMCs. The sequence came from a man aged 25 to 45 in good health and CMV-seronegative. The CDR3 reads CASSEGLGTEAFF. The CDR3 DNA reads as TGTGCCAGCAGTGAGGGGCTGGGAACTGAAGCTTTCTTT.